Described below is a single T cell receptor beta chain sequence and its context. Its antigen remains unknown. Produced via immunoSEQ multiplex PCR; TCRdb's table is partial and in-frame only. The repertoire holds approximately 41,000 clones, with around 77% as singletons. Trimming removed 0 bases from V and 6 bases from J, with 15 bases in between. Germline CDR1 and CDR2: SGHTA and FQGNSA. CDR3 size: 16 residues. This sample is part of a study of CD4 T cells in relation to SARS-CoV-2 and coronaviruses. Study-level background: Median patient age was around 42 years, spanning 21 to 72 years.

The V gene is TRBV7-2, the J gene TRBJ2-1; D ambiguous. The sample taken for sequencing was memory CD4+ T cells from PBMCs, cultured in vitro. The origin of this receptor is an adult with COVID-19. CDR3 in amino acids: CASSLASFFNGNEQFF. For the CDR3, the DNA is TGTGCCAGCAGCTTAGCTAGCTTTTTTAATGGCAATGAGCAGTTCTTC.